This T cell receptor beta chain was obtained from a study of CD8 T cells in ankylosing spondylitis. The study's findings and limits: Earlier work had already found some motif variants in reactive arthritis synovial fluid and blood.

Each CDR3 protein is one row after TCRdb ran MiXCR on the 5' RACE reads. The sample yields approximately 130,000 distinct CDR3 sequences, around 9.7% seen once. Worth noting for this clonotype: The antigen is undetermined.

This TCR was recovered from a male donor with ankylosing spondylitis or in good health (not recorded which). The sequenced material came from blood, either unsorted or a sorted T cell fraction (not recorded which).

This CDR3 reads CASSSPSAYGHEQYF. CDR3 nucleotides: TGTGCCAGCAGTTCCCCCTCCGCCTACGGGCACGAGCAGTACTTC. This chain uses TRBV12-3 or TRBV12-4 with TRBJ2-7; no firm D call. The CDR3 covers 15 residues. The germline V and J ends were trimmed by 4 bases and 5 bases, with 18 bases remaining between them.